The clone carrying this T cell receptor (beta chain) was detected only a few times. The antigen remains unidentified. Expansion with viral peptide pools was applied to antigen-specific CD4+ T cells by the ViraFEST assay prior to sequencing. Following 10 days of culture, CD4+ T cells were isolated. The individual was infected with SARS-CoV-2 between March and December 2020, as confirmed by PCR. Participants completed two doses of the BNT162b2 or mRNA-1273 vaccine. The CDR3 sequence is 12 residues long. Germline CDR1 and CDR2: LNHDA and SQIVND (reference sequence). V was pared by 4 bases and J by 4 bases, with 8 bases between. The record originates from a study of vaccination effects on CD4 cells after COVID-19. Overall study context: The patients, a few convalescent individuals, were sampled early and late after vaccination. Sampling occurred a median 72 days post second dose, range 14 to 241. Findings and caveats of the study: Early post-infection timepoints were absent, and convalescent patients were few.

Generated by immunoSEQ multiplex PCR, the TCRdb table keeps only in-frame clones and is missing some. Of 11,000 to 15,000 clones in the sample, around 78% were seen once. The chain recombines TRBV19 with TRBJ2-7, with D possibly matching TRBD1 (6 bases). Specimen: CD4+ T cells from PBMCs cultured with HCoV-NL63 spike peptides, collected after COVID-19 vaccination. The sequence was collected from a human donor who had a prior SARS-CoV-2 infection. The CDR3, as DNA: TGTGCCAGTAGTACACAGGGATACGAGCAGTACTTC. Its protein product is CASSTQGYEQYF.